The next 16 T cell receptor beta chains were all read from a single sample in a study of shared clonotypes between healthy human individuals (dated by TCRdb to about 2020). Libraries were built with the immunoSEQ multiplex PCR assay. Imported from immuneACCESS, the table was reduced by TCRdb to in-frame sequences with V and J called. These copies leave out some clones; in studies compared against another copy, an unresolved V gene accounts for under half, and the cause of the remainder is not known. Within this sample are more than 2 million clones, with around 95% of them counted one time only. Roughly 0.13% of the sample rests with the top ten. The sample taken for sequencing was naive CD4+ T cells sorted from blood. The sample's cell subset or site label is to be understood as: CD45RA+ positively selected. The receptors were gathered from a man in his late teens or twenties in good health.

This clone was seen only once. This same CDR3 is encoded by further DNA sequences in the sample. This chain joins TRBV19 and TRBJ1-1, with D perhaps matching TRBD1 (5 bases). The V end was cut by 6 bases, the J end by 0 bases, with 8 bases between. The CDR3 loop spans 13 amino acids. Germline loops: CDR1 LNHDA, CDR2 SQIVND (reference sequence). CDR3 in amino acids: CASSRALNTEAFF. CDR3 in DNA: TGTGCCAGTAGCAGGGCTCTGAACACTGAAGCTTTCTTT.

The chain joins TRBV2 to TRBJ1-2; perhaps TRBD1 as D (6 bases). V dropped 5 bases and J dropped 5 bases, with 15 bases sitting between them. The CDR3 runs 14 residues. Germline CDR1 and CDR2: SNHLY and FYNNEI. For the CDR3, the DNA is TGTGCCAGCAGTAGGGACAATCAGGGGTATGGCTACACCTTC. Protein: CASSRDNQGYGYTF.

The chain's CDR3 is CASSPMGNEQYF. In nucleotides, the CDR3 is TGTGCCAGCTCACCAATGGGAAACGAGCAGTACTTC. The chain is built from TRBV18 and TRBJ2-7; D unresolved. The CDR3 contains 12 residues. Germline values: CDR1 KGHSH, CDR2 LQKENI. With 2 bases removed from V and 5 bases from J, the gap between germline ends came to 7 bases. The full variable domain, in which reference TRBV18 and TRBJ2-7 provide the parts outside the CDR3, is NAGVMQNPRHLVRRRGQEARLRCSPMKGHSHVYWYRQLPEEGLKFMVYLQKENIIDESGMPKERFSAEFPKEGPSILRIQQVVRGDSAAYFCASSPMGNEQYFGPGTRLTVT.

J is TRBJ2-2 and V is TRBV5-1, with 8 bases that match TRBD2. Germline V CDR1 and CDR2: SGHRS, YFSETQ. CDR3 length equals 16 residues. Trimming took 0 bases from V and 5 from J; bases not matched to a gene: 6. The CDR3 DNA is TGCGCCAGCAGCTTGGTGTTAGCGGGACATACCGGGGAGCTGTTTTTT. Its translation: CASSLVLAGHTGELFF.

The J gene is TRBJ2-3, the V gene TRBV10-1; the D is unclear. The CDR3 consists of 16 residues. The V end was cut by 3 bases, the J end by 8 bases, with 21 bases between. Germline loops: CDR1 WNHNN, CDR2 SYGVQD (reference sequence). The CDR3 reads CASSDPSGAAGGTQYF. The CDR3 coding sequence is TGCGCCAGCAGTGATCCATCAGGAGCAGCTGGCGGTACGCAGTATTTT.

This rearrangement joins TRBV28 to TRBJ1-5; 8 positions match TRBD1. V lost 6 bases, J lost 4 bases, and 11 bases stayed unmatched. This CDR3 contains 16 residues. CDR1 MDHEN and CDR2 SYDVKM come from the germline V gene. In nucleotides, the CDR3 is TGTGCCAGCAGCCGGGGGGCAGGGGGCGGGAATCAGCCCCAGCATTTT. This translates into CASSRGAGGGNQPQHF.

Notes on this clone: At the DNA level, this CDR3 is encoded by other sequences in the same sample as well. The chain couples TRBV7-9 to TRBJ2-3; D is undetermined. There are 11 residues in the CDR3. V lost 3 bases to trimming and J lost 4 bases, with 2 bases between them. Germline V CDR1 and CDR2: SEHNR, FQNEAQ (reference sequence). The CDR3 DNA is TGTGCCAGCAGCTTGGCAGATACGCAGTATTTT. Translated: CASSLADTQYF.

The chain is built from TRBV30 and TRBJ2-3, with TRBD2 matching 11 bases. Germline lookup yields CDR1 GTSNPN and CDR2 SVGIG (reference sequence). Germline trimming cut 2 bases from V and 4 bases from J; bases unmatched to any gene: 8. There are 16 residues in the CDR3. CDR3 DNA sequence: TGTGCCTGGAGTCCTCCTTTAGCGGGAGGGGCAGATACGCAGTATTTT. Translated, it gives CAWSPPLAGGADTQYF.

The chain is built from TRBV5-1 and TRBJ2-2; 8 bases match TRBD1. This CDR3 is 16 amino acids long. CDR1 is SGHRS, CDR2 YFSETQ, per germline. The V segment lost 2 bases and the J segment 0 bases; nucleotides outside the gene matches: 3. CDR3 residues: CASSLQGEANTGELFF. CDR3 nucleotide sequence: TGCGCCAGCAGCTTACAGGGGGAAGCGAACACCGGGGAGCTGTTTTTT.

The J gene is TRBJ2-1, the V gene TRBV5-5; possibly TRBD1 or TRBD2 for D (5 bases each). Germline V gene lookup returns CDR1 SGHKS and CDR2 YYEKEE (reference sequence). Trimming pared 0 bases from V and 3 bases from J, leaving 10 bases between. The CDR3 extends over 15 amino acids. This CDR3 is CASSLAGTLYNEQFF. CDR3 in DNA: TGTGCCAGCAGCTTGGCAGGGACCCTCTACAATGAGCAGTTCTTC.

On this clone itself: The same CDR3 is also encoded by other DNA sequences in this sample. This chain connects TRBV2 to TRBJ1-1; D is unclear. This CDR3 contains 13 residues. Trimming left V 1 base short and J 0 bases short, with 3 bases between. Germline V gene sequence: CDR1 SNHLY, CDR2 FYNNEI. In nucleotides, the CDR3 is TGTGCCAGCAGTGAAGAAGTGAACACTGAAGCTTTCTTT. Protein: CASSEEVNTEAFF.

V usage is TRBV4-1 and J usage is TRBJ2-3; 10 nucleotides align to TRBD2. The CDR3 covers 14 residues. Germline trimming cut 4 bases from V and 4 bases from J; bases unmatched to any gene: 2. CDR1 and CDR2 (germline): MGHRA, YSYEKL. The CDR3 coding sequence is TGCGCCAGCAGCCTAGCGGGGGGTGCAGATACGCAGTATTTT. Translated: CASSLAGGADTQYF.

This chain uses TRBV7-6 with TRBJ2-2; D is unresolved. The CDR3 runs to 12 residues. V was shortened by 5 bases and J by 5 bases, with 6 bases between the two germline ends. The V gene's germline CDR1 is SGHVS and CDR2 FNYEAQ. The CDR3 DNA sequence: TGTGCCAGCAGCCATCCGACCGGGGAGCTGTTTTTT. This codes for CASSHPTGELFF.

The chain is built from TRBV18 and TRBJ1-1; tentative D call: TRBD1 (6 bases). This CDR3 has 12 amino acids. Germline-derived CDR1 and CDR2 are KGHSH and LQKENI. V lost 5 bases to trimming and J lost 11 bases, with 15 bases between them. The CDR3 region is CASSSAQGNAFF. The CDR3 DNA reads TGTGCCAGCTCATCCGCGCAGGGGAATGCTTTCTTT.

This rearrangement joins TRBV2 to TRBJ2-7; 12 bases agree with TRBD1. V gave up 4 bases and J gave up 3 bases; unmatched junction bases: 4. Germline CDR1 SNHLY, CDR2 FYNNEI. This CDR3 has 15 residues. The CDR3 is CASSGGTGGDYEQYF. In DNA, the CDR3 is TGTGCCAGCAGTGGGGGGACAGGGGGCGACTACGAGCAGTACTTC. Full variable domain (remainder filled in from reference TRBV2 and TRBJ2-7): EPEVTQTPSHQVTQMGQEVILRCVPISNHLYFYWYRQILGQKVEFLVSFYNNEISEKSEIFDDQFSVERPDGSNFTLKIRSTKLEDSAMYFCASSGGTGGDYEQYFGPGTRLTVT.

The V call is TRBV20-1, the J call TRBJ2-7; D gene uncertain. The CDR3 spans 11 residues. Germline loops: CDR1 DFQATT, CDR2 SNEGSKA (reference sequence). V dropped 6 bases and J dropped 7 bases, with 13 bases sitting between them. The CDR3 loop is CSAPRFVEQYF. CDR3 nucleotides: TGCAGTGCCCCAAGGTTCGTGGAGCAGTACTTC.